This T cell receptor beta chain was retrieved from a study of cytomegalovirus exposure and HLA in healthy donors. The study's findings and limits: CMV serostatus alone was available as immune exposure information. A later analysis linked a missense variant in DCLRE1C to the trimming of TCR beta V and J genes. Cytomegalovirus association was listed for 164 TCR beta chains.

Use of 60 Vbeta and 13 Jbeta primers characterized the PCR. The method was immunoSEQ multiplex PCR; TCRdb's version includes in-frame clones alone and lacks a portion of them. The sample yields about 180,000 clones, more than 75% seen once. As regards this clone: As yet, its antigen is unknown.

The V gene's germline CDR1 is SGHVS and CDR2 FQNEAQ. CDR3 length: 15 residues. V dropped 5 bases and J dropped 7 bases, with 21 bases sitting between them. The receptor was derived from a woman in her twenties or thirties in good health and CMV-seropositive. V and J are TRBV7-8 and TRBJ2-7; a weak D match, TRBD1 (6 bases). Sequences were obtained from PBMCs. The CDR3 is CASSPYRVEHLEQYF. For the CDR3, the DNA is TGTGCCAGCAGCCCGTACAGGGTGGAACACCTTGAGCAGTACTTC.